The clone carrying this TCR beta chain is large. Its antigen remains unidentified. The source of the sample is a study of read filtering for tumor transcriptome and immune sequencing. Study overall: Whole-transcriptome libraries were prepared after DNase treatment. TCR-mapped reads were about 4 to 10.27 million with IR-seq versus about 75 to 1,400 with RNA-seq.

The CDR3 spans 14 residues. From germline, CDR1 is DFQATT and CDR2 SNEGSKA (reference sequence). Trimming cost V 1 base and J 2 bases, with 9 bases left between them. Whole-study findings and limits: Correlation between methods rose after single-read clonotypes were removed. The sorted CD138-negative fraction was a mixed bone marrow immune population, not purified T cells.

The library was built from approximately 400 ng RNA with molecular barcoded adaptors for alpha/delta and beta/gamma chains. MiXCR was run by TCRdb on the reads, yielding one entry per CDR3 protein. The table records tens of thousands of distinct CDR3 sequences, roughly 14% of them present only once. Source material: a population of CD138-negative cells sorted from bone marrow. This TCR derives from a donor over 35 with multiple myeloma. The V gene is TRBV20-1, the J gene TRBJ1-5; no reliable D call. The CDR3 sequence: CSARAPGGNQPQHF. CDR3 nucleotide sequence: TGCAGTGCTAGAGCTCCCGGGGGCAATCAGCCCCAGCATTTT.